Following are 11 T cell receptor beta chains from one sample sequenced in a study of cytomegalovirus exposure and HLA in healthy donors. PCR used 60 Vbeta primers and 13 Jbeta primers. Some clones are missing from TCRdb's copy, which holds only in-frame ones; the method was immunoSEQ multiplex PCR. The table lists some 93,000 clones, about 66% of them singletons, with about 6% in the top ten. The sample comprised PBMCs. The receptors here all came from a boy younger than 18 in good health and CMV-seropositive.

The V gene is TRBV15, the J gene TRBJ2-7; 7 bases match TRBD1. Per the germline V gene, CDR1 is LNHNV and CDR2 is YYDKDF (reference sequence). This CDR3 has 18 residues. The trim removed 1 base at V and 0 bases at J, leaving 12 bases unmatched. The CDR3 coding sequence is TGTGCCACCAGCAGAGTCCCCCAACAGGGGATATCCTCCTACGAGCAGTACTTC. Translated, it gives CATSRVPQQGISSYEQYF.

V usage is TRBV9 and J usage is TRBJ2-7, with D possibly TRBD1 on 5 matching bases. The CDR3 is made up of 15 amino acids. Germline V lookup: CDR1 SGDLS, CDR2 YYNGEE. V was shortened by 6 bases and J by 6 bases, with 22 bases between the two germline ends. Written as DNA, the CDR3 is TGTGCCAGCACTATTCATATTTGGAGACAGAGCGAGCAGTACTTC. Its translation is CASTIHIWRQSEQYF.

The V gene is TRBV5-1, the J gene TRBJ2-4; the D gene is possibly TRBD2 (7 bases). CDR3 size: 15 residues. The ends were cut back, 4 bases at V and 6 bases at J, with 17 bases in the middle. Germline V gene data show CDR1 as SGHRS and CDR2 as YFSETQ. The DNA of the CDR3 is TGCGCCAGCAGCCTGGACGGGGGGCGGGGAAACATTCAGTACTTC. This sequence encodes CASSLDGGRGNIQYF.

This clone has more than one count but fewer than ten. CDR3 in amino acids: CSVRPRGRAYGYTF. For the CDR3, the DNA is TGCAGCGTTCGACCCCGGGGGAGGGCGTATGGCTACACCTTC. The chain uses TRBV29-1 and TRBJ1-2, with D maybe TRBD1 (5 bases). Germline V gene data show CDR1 as SQVTM and CDR2 as ANQGSEA. The length of the CDR3 is 14 residues. V shed 5 bases and J shed 5 bases, with 18 bases lying between them.

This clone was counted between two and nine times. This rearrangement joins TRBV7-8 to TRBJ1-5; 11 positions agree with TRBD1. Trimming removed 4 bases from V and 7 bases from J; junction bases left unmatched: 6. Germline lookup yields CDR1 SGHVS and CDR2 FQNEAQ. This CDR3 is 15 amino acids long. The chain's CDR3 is CASSSWTGGGQPQHF. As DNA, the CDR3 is TGTGCCAGCAGCTCCTGGACAGGGGGCGGGCAGCCCCAGCATTTT. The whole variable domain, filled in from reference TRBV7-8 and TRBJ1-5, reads GAGVSQSPRYKVAKRGQDVALRCDPISGHVSLFWYQQALGQGPEFLTYFQNEAQLDKSGLPSDRFFAERPEGSVSTLKIQRTQQEDSAVYLCASSSWTGGGQPQHFGDGTRLSIL.

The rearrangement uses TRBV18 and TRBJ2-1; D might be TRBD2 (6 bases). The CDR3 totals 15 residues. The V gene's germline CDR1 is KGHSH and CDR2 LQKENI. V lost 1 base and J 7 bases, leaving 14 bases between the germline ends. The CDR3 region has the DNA TGTGCCAGCTCACCACGGACGGGAGTGAGGAATGAGCAGTTCTTC. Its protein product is CASSPRTGVRNEQFF.

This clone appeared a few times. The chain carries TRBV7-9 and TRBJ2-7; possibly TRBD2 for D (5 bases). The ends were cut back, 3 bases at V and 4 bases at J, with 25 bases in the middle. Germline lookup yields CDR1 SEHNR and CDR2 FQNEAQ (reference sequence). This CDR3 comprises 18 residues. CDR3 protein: CASSFGERTAATIYEQYF. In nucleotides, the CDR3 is TGTGCCAGCAGCTTCGGGGAACGAACGGCGGCTACCATATACGAGCAGTACTTC. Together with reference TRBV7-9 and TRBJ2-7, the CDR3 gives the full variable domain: DTGVSQNPRHKITKRGQNVTFRCDPISEHNRLYWYRQTLGQGPEFLTYFQNEAQLEKSRLLSDRFSAERPKGSFSTLEIQRTEQGDSAMYLCASSFGERTAATIYEQYFGPGTRLTVT.

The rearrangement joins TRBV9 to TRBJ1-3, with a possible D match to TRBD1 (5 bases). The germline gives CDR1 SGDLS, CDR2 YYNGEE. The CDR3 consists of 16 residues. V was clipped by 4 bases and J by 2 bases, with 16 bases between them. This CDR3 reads CASSPDTYRTGNTIYF. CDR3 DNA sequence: TGTGCCAGCAGCCCGGACACATATAGAACTGGAAACACCATATATTTT.

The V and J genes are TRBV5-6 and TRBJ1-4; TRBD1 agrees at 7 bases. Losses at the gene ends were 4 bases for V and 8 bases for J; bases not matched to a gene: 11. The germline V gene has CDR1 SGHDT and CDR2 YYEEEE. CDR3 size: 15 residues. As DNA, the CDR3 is TGTGCCAGCAGCCCCGAGGGCAGGGGGGTCGAAAAACTGTTTTTT. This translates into CASSPEGRGVEKLFF. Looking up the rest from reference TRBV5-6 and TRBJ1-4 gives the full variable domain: DAGVTQSPTHLIKTRGQQVTLRCSPKSGHDTVSWYQQALGQGPQFIFQYYEEEERQRGNFPDRFSGHQFPNYSSELNVNALLLGDSALYLCASSPEGRGVEKLFFGSGTQLSVL.

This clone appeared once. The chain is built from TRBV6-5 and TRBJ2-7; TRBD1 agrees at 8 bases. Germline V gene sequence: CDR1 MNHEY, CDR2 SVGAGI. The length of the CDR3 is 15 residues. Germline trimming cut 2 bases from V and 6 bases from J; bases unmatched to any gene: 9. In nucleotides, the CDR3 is TGTGCCAGCAGTTACGGGGTGGGGACAGGTCGCGAGCAGTACTTC. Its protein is CASSYGVGTGREQYF.

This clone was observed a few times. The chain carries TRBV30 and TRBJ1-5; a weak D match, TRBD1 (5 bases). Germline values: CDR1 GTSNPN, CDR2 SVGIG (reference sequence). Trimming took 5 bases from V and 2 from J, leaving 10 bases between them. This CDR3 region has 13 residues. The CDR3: CAWGEGGNQPQHF. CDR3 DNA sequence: TGTGCCTGGGGGGAAGGGGGCAATCAGCCCCAGCATTTT. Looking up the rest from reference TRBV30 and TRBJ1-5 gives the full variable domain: SQTIHQWPATLVQPVGSPLSLECTVEGTSNPNLYWYRQAAGRGLQLLFYSVGIGQISSEVPQNLSASRPQDRQFILSSKKLLLSDSGFYLCAWGEGGNQPQHFGDGTRLSIL.